These 23 T cell receptor beta chains were all obtained from the same sample, sequenced in a study of memory CD8 T cells in hepatitis C reinfection. As to time point: peak reinfection, 3 to 8 weeks after reinfection detection. TCR sequencing was done directly ex vivo on sorted cells, without expansion in vitro. Measured with immunoSEQ multiplex PCR; TCRdb has only the in-frame clones, and not every one. The sample carries 35,000 to 55,000 clones, 70% to 90% recorded once. The sample was naive CD8+ T cells sorted from blood. These receptors all stem from a man aged 18 to 30 with hepatitis C virus infection.

The rearrangement links TRBV28 to TRBJ2-7, with TRBD1 identical over 11 bases. The germline V gene has CDR1 MDHEN and CDR2 SYDVKM. The CDR3 has 16 residues. V lost 6 bases to trimming and J lost 2 bases; unmatched junction nucleotides: 9. The chain's CDR3 is CASSLPPGQGAYEQYF. CDR3 coding DNA: TGTGCCAGCAGCCTCCCTCCGGGACAGGGGGCCTACGAGCAGTACTTC.

V and J are TRBV7-3 and TRBJ2-7; 9 nucleotides line up with TRBD2. J gave up 6 bases and V 2 bases, and 5 bases lay outside the gene matches. The CDR3 spans 14 residues. Germline loops: CDR1 SGHTA, CDR2 FQGTGA. CDR3 in DNA: TGTGCCAGCAGCTTAGTCGGGACTAGCAGCGAGCAGTACTTC. Translation: CASSLVGTSSEQYF.

The rearrangement uses TRBV27 and TRBJ2-7; 8 bases line up with TRBD1. The CDR3 is 16 amino acids. The V and J ends lost 5 bases and 4 bases, in that order; junction bases with no gene match: 13. The germline V gene has CDR1 MNHEY and CDR2 SMNVEV (reference sequence). CDR3 coding DNA: TGTGCCAGCAGTCCCCTAACCGGGACAGGCCCTTACGAGCAGTACTTC. It translates to CASSPLTGTGPYEQYF.

Only one count was recorded for this clone. This rearrangement joins TRBV4-1 to TRBJ2-1, with 8 bases that match TRBD2. The CDR3 is 14 residues long. Trimming took 6 bases from V and 5 from J; bases not matched to a gene: 6. From germline, CDR1 is MGHRA and CDR2 YSYEKL. CDR3 protein: CASSHSGENNEQFF. CDR3 sequence (DNA): TGCGCCAGCAGTCATAGCGGGGAGAACAATGAGCAGTTCTTC.

The V and J genes are TRBV6-5 and TRBJ2-4; weak D call: TRBD1 (7 bases). Germline CDR1 reads MNHEY; CDR2 reads SVGAGI. V lost 2 bases to trimming and J lost 8 bases, with 16 bases between them. This CDR3 is 15 amino acids long. CDR3 DNA sequence: TGTGCCAGCAGTTACCTCGGAGGGGGCGAGGACATTCAGTACTTC. Its protein is CASSYLGGGEDIQYF.

The gene calls are TRBV7-9 and TRBJ2-7; D gene ambiguous. The V end lost 5 bases, the J end lost 1 base, and 9 bases lay between the germline ends. The CDR3 is 13 residues long. In germline, CDR1 is SEHNR, CDR2 FQNEAQ (reference sequence). The CDR3 nucleotides read TGTGCCAGCAGCCCGACGGAGTCCTACGAGCAGTACGTC. Protein sequence: CASSPTESYEQYV.

The chain recombines TRBV2 with TRBJ1-5, with 8 bases aligning to TRBD1. Germline trimming cut 7 bases from V and 3 bases from J; bases unmatched to any gene: 8. From germline, CDR1 is SNHLY and CDR2 FYNNEI. This CDR3 is 15 amino acids long. CDR3 in amino acids: CASNMMTGDNQPQHF. The CDR3 DNA sequence: TGTGCCAGCAACATGATGACAGGGGACAATCAGCCCCAGCATTTT. Looking up the rest from reference TRBV2 and TRBJ1-5 gives the full variable domain: EPEVTQTPSHQVTQMGQEVILRCVPISNHLYFYWYRQILGQKVEFLVSFYNNEISEKSEIFDDQFSVERPDGSNFTLKIRSTKLEDSAMYFCASNMMTGDNQPQHFGDGTRLSIL.

The chain uses TRBV5-6 and TRBJ2-1, with no clear D. The V end lost 3 bases, the J end lost 10 bases, and 14 bases lay between the germline ends. Germline-derived CDR1 and CDR2 are SGHDT and YYEEEE. The CDR3 contains 13 residues. The chain's CDR3 is CASSSRPLAEQFF. In nucleotides, the CDR3 is TGTGCCAGCAGCTCTAGGCCCCTGGCGGAGCAGTTCTTC.

V gene TRBV4-1 combines with J gene TRBJ1-6; 8 bases map to TRBD1. The CDR3 is 14 residues long. CDR1 and CDR2 from the germline V gene are MGHRA and YSYEKL. The junction had 2 bases not matched to a gene; V was cut back by 4 bases and J by 6 bases. The CDR3 reads CASSRGQGNSPLHF. The CDR3 nucleotides read TGCGCCAGCAGCCGTGGACAGGGTAATTCACCCCTCCACTTT.

V usage is TRBV9 and J usage is TRBJ2-6; TRBD1 is a possible D gene (5 bases). The length of the CDR3 is 16 residues. Germline values: CDR1 SGDLS, CDR2 YYNGEE. Between the trimmed V and J ends, which lost 4 bases and 0 bases, there was a span of 11 bases. CDR3 residues: CASSQSRASGANVLTF. The CDR3 DNA reads TGTGCCAGCAGCCAGAGCAGGGCCTCTGGGGCCAACGTCCTGACTTTC.

This clone occurred once. The chain has TRBV27 and TRBJ1-6; 9 nucleotides match TRBD1. Germline assignment: CDR1 MNHEY and CDR2 SMNVEV (reference sequence). Trimming at V came to 4 bases and at J to 6 bases, leaving 7 bases not matched to a gene. The CDR3 spans 16 residues. CDR3 sequence: CASSSVWGQGNSPLHF. For the CDR3, the DNA is TGTGCCAGCAGTTCAGTATGGGGACAGGGTAATTCACCCCTCCACTTT.

The genes are TRBV7-9 and TRBJ2-7, with 8 bases that match TRBD2. With 1 base clipped from V and 5 bases from J, the junction kept 7 bases outside the gene matches. The CDR3 sequence is 15 residues long. The germline V gene has CDR1 SEHNR and CDR2 FQNEAQ (reference sequence). CDR3 in amino acids: CASSLVISGTDEQYF. CDR3 in DNA: TGTGCCAGCAGCTTAGTAATTAGCGGGACCGACGAGCAGTACTTC.

The rearrangement joins TRBV6-1 to TRBJ2-7, with 12 bases fitting TRBD2. Germline-derived CDR1 and CDR2 are MNHNS and SASEGT. This CDR3 contains 14 residues. After removal of 3 bases from V and 3 bases from J, the junction contained 0 bases not matched to a gene. The CDR3: CASSETSGGYEQYV. The CDR3 nucleotides are TGTGCCAGCAGTGAGACTAGCGGGGGCTACGAGCAGTACGTC.

The rearrangement links TRBV6-6 to TRBJ2-7; 7 bases are a match to TRBD1. The V gene end was trimmed by 6 bases and the J gene end by 6 bases; junction bases not matched to a gene: 5. CDR3 size: 12 residues. Germline lookup yields CDR1 MNHNY and CDR2 SVGAGI (reference sequence). The chain's CDR3 is CASSPTGVEQYF. The CDR3 nucleotides read TGTGCCAGCAGCCCAACAGGGGTCGAGCAGTACTTC.

V usage is TRBV2 and J usage is TRBJ2-5, with D perhaps TRBD2 (5 bases). Trimming took off 8 bases at V and 7 bases at J, with 20 bases between the two ends. CDR3 length equals 14 residues. CDR1 and CDR2 (germline): SNHLY, FYNNEI. CDR3 loop: CASWKGLEGTTQYF. In DNA form, the CDR3 reads TGTGCCAGCTGGAAGGGTCTAGAGGGTACGACCCAGTACTTC.

The V call is TRBV27, the J call TRBJ2-1; 11 bases match TRBD2. Trimming at V came to 5 bases and at J to 3 bases, leaving 9 bases not matched to a gene. CDR1 and CDR2 (germline): MNHEY, SMNVEV (reference sequence). The CDR3 is 17 residues long. In DNA, the CDR3 is TGTGCCAGCAGTCCGTTGGGACTAGCGGCCTACTACAATGAGCAGTTCTTC. This translates into CASSPLGLAAYYNEQFF.

This clone was recorded only once. This chain links TRBV5-6 with TRBJ1-2; possibly TRBD1 for D (5 bases). The length of the CDR3 is 11 residues. V lost 4 bases and J 8 bases, leaving 9 bases between the germline ends. Germline CDR1 is SGHDT and CDR2 is YYEEEE. The CDR3 DNA reads TGTGCCAGCAGCACCAACAGGGGCTACACCTTC. Translated, it gives CASSTNRGYTF.

V gene TRBV13 combines with J gene TRBJ1-1; D unclear. V lost 5 bases, J lost 0 bases, and 19 bases lay in between. CDR3 length: 17 residues. Germline V gene data show CDR1 as PRHDT and CDR2 as FYEKMQ (reference sequence). The CDR3 DNA sequence: TGTGCCAGCAGCCCGCTTCCCGGAGAGTACATGAACACTGAAGCTTTCTTT. Translation gives CASSPLPGEYMNTEAFF.

The chain links TRBV7-9 to TRBJ1-1, with D possibly matching TRBD1 (6 bases). CDR3 length: 13 amino acids. Trimming stripped 6 bases from V and 3 bases from J, with 11 bases between. CDR1 is SEHNR and CDR2 is FQNEAQ in the germline V gene (reference sequence). The CDR3, as DNA: TGTGCCAGCAGGCAACCAGGGGACACTGAAGCTTTCTTT. It codes for CASRQPGDTEAFF. Looking up the rest from reference TRBV7-9 and TRBJ1-1 gives the full variable domain: DTGVSQNPRHKITKRGQNVTFRCDPISEHNRLYWYRQTLGQGPEFLTYFQNEAQLEKSRLLSDRFSAERPKGSFSTLEIQRTEQGDSAMYLCASRQPGDTEAFFGQGTRLTVV.

The chain recombines TRBV27 with TRBJ2-1; TRBD2 is a possible D gene (6 bases). The V end was cut by 5 bases, the J end by 5 bases, with 19 bases between. This CDR3 has 16 amino acids. Germline V lookup: CDR1 MNHEY, CDR2 SMNVEV (reference sequence). The chain's CDR3 is CASSKTTLAGHNEQFF. DNA of the CDR3: TGTGCCAGCAGTAAAACAACACTGGCGGGGCACAATGAGCAGTTCTTC.

V gene TRBV5-4 combines with J gene TRBJ2-1; 12 bases fit TRBD2. CDR3 length equals 15 residues. Germline lookup yields CDR1 SGHNT and CDR2 YYREEE (reference sequence). J lost 12 bases, V lost 3 bases, and 10 bases had no gene match. CDR3 sequence: CASSSGLAGTLGQFF. The CDR3 nucleotides read TGTGCCAGCAGCTCTGGACTAGCGGGGACCCTCGGGCAGTTCTTC.

The rearrangement uses TRBV21-1 and TRBJ1-4; the D segment call TRBD1 is taken from the table without a DNA check. TRBV21-1 is a documented pseudogene. The CDR3 is 20 amino acids. CDR3 in DNA: TGTGCCAGCAGCAAATCGAGGGCGACAGGTCTCTCTCTCGGTGGTGAAAAACTGTTTTTT. Protein: CASSKSRATGLSLGGEKLFF.

The gene calls are TRBV7-8 and TRBJ2-7; TRBD2 might be the D (6 bases). The germline gives CDR1 SGHVS, CDR2 FQNEAQ. The CDR3 contains 15 residues. Trimming left V 4 bases short and J 7 bases short, with 20 bases between. As DNA, the CDR3 is TGTGCCAGCAGCTGGGGTGGCGCCGGGGGTGTAGAGCAGTACGTC. It specifies CASSWGGAGGVEQYV.